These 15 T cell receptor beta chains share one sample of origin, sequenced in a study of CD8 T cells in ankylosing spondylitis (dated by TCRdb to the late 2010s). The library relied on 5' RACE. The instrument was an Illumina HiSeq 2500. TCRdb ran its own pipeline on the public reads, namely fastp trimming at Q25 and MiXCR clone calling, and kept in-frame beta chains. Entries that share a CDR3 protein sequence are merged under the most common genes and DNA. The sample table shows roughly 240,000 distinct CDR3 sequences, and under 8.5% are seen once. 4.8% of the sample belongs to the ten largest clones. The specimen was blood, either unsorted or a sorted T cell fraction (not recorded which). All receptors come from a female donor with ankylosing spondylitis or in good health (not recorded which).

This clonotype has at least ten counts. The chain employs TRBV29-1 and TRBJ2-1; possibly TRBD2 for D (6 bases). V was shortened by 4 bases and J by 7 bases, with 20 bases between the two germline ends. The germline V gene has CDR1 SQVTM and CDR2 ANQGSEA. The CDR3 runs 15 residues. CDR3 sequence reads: CSVVSVRPGTNEQFF. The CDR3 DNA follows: TGCAGCGTTGTTTCCGTGCGTCCTGGGACTAATGAGCAGTTCTTC.

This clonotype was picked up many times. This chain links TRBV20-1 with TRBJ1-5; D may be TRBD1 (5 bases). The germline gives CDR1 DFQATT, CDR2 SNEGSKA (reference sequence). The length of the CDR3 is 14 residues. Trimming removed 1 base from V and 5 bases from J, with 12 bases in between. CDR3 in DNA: TGCAGTGCTAGAGTAGGGGCTCAGGATCAGCCCCAGCATTTT. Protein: CSARVGAQDQPQHF.

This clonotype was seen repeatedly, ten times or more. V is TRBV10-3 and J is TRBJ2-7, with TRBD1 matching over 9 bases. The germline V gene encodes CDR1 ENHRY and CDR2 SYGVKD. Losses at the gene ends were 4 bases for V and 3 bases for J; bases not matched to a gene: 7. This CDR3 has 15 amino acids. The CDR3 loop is CAISGGQGPDYEQYF. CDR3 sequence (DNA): TGTGCCATCAGTGGGGGACAGGGCCCCGACTACGAGCAGTACTTC.

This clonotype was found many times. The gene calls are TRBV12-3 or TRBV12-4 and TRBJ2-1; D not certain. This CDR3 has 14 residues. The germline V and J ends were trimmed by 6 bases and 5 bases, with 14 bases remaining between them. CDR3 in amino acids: CASSSSLRDNEQFF. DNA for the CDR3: TGTGCCAGCAGCTCCTCCTTGAGAGACAATGAGCAGTTCTTC.

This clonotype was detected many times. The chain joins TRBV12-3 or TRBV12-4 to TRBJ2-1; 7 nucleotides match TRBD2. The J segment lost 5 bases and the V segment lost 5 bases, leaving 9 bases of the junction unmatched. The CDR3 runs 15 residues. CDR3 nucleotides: TGTGCCAGCAGTCCCATCGGGGGGTCCAACAATGAGCAGTTCTTC. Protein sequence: CASSPIGGSNNEQFF.

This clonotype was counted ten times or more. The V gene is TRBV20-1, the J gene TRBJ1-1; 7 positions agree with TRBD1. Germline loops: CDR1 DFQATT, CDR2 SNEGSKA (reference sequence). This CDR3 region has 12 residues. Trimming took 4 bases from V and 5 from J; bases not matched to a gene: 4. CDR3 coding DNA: TGCAGTGCTACAGGGGGAGGAACTGAAGCTTTCTTT. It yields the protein CSATGGGTEAFF.

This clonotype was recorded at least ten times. The CDR3 reads CASSQSGQGLNIQYF. CDR3 nucleotides: TGTGCCAGCAGCCAGAGCGGACAGGGTTTGAACATTCAGTACTTC. J is TRBJ2-4 and V is TRBV12-3 or TRBV12-4; 8 bases agree with TRBD1. J gave up 7 bases and V 6 bases, and 11 bases lay outside the gene matches. CDR3 length: 15 amino acids.

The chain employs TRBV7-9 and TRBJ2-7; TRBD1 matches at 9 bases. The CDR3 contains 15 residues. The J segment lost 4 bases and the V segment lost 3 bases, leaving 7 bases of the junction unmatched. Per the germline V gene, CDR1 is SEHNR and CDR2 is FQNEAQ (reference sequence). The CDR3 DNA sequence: TGTGCCAGCAGCTTCGGTCCTGGGACAGGGTACGAGCAGTACTTC. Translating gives CASSFGPGTGYEQYF.

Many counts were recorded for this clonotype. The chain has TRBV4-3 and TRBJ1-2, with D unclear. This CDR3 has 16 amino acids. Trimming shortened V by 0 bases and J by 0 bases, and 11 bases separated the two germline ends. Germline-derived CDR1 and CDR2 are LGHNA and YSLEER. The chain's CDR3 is CASSQEETSTNYGYTF. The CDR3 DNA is TGCGCCAGCAGCCAAGAGGAAACTTCCACTAACTATGGCTACACCTTC.

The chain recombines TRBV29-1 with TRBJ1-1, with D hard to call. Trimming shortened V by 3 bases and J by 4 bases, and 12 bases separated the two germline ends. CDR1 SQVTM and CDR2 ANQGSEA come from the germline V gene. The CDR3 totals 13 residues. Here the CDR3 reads CSVDRGTSTEAFF. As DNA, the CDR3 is TGCAGCGTTGATCGGGGAACGAGCACTGAAGCTTTCTTT.

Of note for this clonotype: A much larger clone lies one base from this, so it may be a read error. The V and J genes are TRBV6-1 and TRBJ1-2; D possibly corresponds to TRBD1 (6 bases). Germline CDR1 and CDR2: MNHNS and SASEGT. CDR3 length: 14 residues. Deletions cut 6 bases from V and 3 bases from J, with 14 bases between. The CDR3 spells CASRWTVEDYGYTF. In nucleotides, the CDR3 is TGTGCCAGCAGGTGGACAGTCGAGGACTATGGCTACACCTTC.

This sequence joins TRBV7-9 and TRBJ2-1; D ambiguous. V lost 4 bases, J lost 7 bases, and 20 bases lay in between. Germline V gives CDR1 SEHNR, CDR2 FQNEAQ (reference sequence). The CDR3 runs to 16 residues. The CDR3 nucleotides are TGTGCCAGCAGCTCGCAAGGTACCCCGAAAAGGAATGAGCAGTTCTTC. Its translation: CASSSQGTPKRNEQFF.

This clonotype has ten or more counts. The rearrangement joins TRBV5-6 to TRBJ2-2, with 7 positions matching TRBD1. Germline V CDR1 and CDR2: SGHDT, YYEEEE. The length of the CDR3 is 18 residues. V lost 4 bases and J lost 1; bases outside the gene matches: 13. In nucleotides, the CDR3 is TGTGCCAGCAGCCTATTACCGCCCAGGGGGTTGAACACCGGGGAGCTGTTTTTT. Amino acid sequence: CASSLLPPRGLNTGELFF.

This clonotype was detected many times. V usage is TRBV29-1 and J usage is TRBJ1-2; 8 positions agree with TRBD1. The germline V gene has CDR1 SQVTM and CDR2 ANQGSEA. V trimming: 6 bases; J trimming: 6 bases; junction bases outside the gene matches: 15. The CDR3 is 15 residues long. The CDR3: CSVTGGTGGGHGYTF. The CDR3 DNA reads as TGCAGCGTCACGGGTGGGACAGGAGGGGGCCATGGCTACACCTTC.

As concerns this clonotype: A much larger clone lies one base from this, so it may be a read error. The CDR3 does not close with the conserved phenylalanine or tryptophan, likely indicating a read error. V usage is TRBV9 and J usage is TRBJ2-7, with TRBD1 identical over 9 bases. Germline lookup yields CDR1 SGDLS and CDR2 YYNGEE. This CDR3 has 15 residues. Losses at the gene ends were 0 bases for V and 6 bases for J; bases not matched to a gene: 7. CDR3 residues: CASSVGVGTGSEQYS. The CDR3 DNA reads TGTGCCAGCAGCGTAGGGGTCGGGACAGGGTCCGAGCAGTACTCC.